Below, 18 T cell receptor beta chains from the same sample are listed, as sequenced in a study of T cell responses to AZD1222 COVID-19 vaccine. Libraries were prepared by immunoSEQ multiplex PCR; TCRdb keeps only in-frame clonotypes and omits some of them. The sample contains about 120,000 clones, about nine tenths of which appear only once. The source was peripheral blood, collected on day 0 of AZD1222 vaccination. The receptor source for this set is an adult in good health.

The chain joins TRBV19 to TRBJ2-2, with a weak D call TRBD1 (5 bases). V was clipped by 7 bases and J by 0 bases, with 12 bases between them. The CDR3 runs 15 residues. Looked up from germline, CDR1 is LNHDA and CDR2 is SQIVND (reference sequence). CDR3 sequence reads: CASNRAGTNTGELFF. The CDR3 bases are TGTGCCAGTAATCGGGCAGGGACGAACACCGGGGAGCTGTTTTTT.

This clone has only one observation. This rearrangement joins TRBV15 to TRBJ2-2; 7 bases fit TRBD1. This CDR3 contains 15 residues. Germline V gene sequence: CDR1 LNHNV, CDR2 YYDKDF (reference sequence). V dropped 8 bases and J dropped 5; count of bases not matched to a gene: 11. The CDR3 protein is CATQGQGVGTGELFF. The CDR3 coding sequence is TGTGCCACCCAAGGGCAGGGGGTTGGAACCGGGGAGCTGTTTTTT.

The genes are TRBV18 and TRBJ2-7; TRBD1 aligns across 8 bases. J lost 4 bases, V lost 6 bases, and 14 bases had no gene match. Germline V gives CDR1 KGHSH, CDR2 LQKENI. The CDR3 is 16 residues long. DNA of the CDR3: TGTGCCAGCTCTCCCGGACAGGGAATGATGGAGTACGAGCAGTACTTC. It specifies CASSPGQGMMEYEQYF.

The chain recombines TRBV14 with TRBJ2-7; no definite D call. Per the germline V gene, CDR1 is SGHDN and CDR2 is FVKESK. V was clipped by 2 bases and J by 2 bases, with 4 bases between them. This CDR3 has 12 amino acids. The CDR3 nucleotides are TGTGCCAGCAGCCAAACGACCTACGAGCAGTACTTC. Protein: CASSQTTYEQYF.

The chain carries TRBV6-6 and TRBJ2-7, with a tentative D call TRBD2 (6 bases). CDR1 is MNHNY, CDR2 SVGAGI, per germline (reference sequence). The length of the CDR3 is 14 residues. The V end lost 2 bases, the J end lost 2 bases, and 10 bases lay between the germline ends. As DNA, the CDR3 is TGTGCCAGCAGTTACGAAGCGGGTGCCTACGAGCAGTACTTC. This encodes CASSYEAGAYEQYF.

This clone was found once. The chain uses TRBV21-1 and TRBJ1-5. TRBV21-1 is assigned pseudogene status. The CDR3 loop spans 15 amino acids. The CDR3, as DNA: TGTGCCAGCAGCAAAGAGCAGAGGTCTGCTCAGCCCCAGCATTTT. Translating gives CASSKEQRSAQPQHF.

In DNA, the CDR3 is TGCGCCAGCAGCTCCGGACTAGCGGCCTCCTACAATGAGCAGTTCTTC. Encoded protein: CASSSGLAASYNEQFF. V and J are TRBV5-1 and TRBJ2-1; 10 bases match TRBD2. The CDR3 has 16 residues. Losses at the gene ends were 3 bases for V and 0 bases for J; bases not matched to a gene: 3. The germline V gene encodes CDR1 SGHRS and CDR2 YFSETQ.

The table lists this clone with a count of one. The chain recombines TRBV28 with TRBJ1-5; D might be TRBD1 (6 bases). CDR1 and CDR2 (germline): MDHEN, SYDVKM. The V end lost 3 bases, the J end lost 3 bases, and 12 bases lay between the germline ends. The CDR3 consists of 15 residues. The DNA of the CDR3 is TGTGCCAGCAGTTTTCCCAGGGGTCACAATCAGCCCCAGCATTTT. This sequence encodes CASSFPRGHNQPQHF.

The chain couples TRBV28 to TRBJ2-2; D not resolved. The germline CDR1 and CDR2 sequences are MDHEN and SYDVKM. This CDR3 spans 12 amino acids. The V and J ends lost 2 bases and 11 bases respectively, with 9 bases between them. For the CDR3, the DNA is TGTGCCAGCAGTTTAACCGGGTACGAGCTGTTTTTT. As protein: CASSLTGYELFF. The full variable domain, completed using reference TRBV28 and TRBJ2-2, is DVKVTQSSRYLVKRTGEKVFLECVQDMDHENMFWYRQDPGLGLRLIYFSYDVKMKEKGDIPEGYSVSREKKERFSLILESASTNQTSMYLCASSLTGYELFFGEGSRLTVL.

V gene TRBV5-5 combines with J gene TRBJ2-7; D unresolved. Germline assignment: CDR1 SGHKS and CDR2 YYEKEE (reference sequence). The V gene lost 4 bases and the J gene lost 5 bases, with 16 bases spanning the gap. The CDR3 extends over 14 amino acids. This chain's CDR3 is CASSRTWGWDEQYF. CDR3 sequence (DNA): TGTGCCAGCAGCCGGACCTGGGGTTGGGACGAGCAGTACTTC.

As DNA, the CDR3 is TGCGCCAGCCGACCAGACAGGAACACCGGGGAGCTGTTTTTT. It yields the protein CASRPDRNTGELFF. The gene calls are TRBV5-1 and TRBJ2-2; D may be TRBD1 (5 bases). This CDR3 is built from 14 residues. Trimming stripped 7 bases from V and 1 base from J, with 11 bases between. Germline V gene lookup returns CDR1 SGHRS and CDR2 YFSETQ.

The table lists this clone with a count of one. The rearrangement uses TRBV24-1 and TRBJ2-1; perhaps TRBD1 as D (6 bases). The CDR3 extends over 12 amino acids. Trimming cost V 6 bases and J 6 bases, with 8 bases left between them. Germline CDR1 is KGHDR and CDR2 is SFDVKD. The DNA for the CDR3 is TGTGCCACCAGTAGACAGGCCAATGAGCAGTTCTTC. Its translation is CATSRQANEQFF.

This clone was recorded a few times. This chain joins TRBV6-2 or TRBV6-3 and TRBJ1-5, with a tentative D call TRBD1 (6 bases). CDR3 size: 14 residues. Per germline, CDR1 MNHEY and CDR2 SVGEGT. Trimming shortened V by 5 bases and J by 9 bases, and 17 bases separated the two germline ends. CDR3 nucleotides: TGTGCCAGCAGTACGGGGGACACCTCCCGGCCCCAGCATTTT. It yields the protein CASSTGDTSRPQHF.

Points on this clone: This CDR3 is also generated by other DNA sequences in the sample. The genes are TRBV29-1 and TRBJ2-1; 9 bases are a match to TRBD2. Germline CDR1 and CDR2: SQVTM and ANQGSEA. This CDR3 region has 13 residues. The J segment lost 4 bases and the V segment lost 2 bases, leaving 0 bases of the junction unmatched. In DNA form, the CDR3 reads TGCAGCGTTGAACTAGCGGGGTACAATGAGCAGTTCTTC. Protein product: CSVELAGYNEQFF.

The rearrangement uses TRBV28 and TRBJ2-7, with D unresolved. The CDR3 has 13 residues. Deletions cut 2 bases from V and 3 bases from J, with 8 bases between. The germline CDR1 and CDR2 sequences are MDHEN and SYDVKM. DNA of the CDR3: TGTGCCAGCAGTTTAACAGAATTCTACGAGCAGTACTTC. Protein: CASSLTEFYEQYF.

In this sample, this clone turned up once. The CDR3 loop is CASRRELVREQYF. In nucleotides, the CDR3 is TGTGCCAGCAGGCGGGAGTTGGTTCGCGAGCAGTACTTC. The chain has TRBV6-5 and TRBJ2-7; 7 positions agree with TRBD2. The CDR3 sequence is 13 residues long. Germline assignment: CDR1 MNHEY and CDR2 SVGAGI. J gave up 6 bases and V 6 bases, and 8 bases lay outside the gene matches.

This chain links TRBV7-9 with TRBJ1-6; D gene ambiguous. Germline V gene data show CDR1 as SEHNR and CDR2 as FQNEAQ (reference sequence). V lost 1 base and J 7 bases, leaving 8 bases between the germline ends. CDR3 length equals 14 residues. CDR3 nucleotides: TGTGCCAGCAGCTTAGAAAATAAGAATTCACCCCTCCACTTT. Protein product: CASSLENKNSPLHF.

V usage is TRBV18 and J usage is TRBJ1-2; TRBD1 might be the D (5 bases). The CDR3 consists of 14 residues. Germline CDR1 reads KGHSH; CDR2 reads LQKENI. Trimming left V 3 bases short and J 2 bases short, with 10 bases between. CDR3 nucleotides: TGTGCCAGCTCACCCGGGACTTCAAACTATGGCTACACCTTC. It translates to CASSPGTSNYGYTF.